This T cell receptor (beta chain) was captured in a study of blood T cell repertoires in COVID-19. In the study overall: The United States, Italy and Spain were the sources of the acute and convalescent COVID-19 samples. Sources were T cells, B-cell-depleted T cells, or PBMCs; the material itself was cDNA or gDNA.

Authors' methods: Using reference gene primer amplification, nucleated cell counts were estimated. Clones were sequenced by immunoSEQ multiplex PCR, and TCRdb holds only the in-frame ones, with some missing. V, J and clone size are those of that table, while D and trimming were read from the DNA. Of about 140,000 clones in the sample, approximately 84% were seen once. Germline CDR1 is SGHKS and CDR2 is YYEKEE (reference sequence). There are 15 residues in the CDR3. V lost 4 bases to trimming and J lost 5 bases, with 13 bases between them. The chain carries TRBV5-5 and TRBJ1-6, with D perhaps matching TRBD1 (5 bases). The sample consisted of peripheral blood. This TCR came from a woman aged 55-69 years with acute or convalescent COVID-19. In DNA form, the CDR3 reads TGTGCCAGCAGCCCCTATCAGGGCAATAATTCACCCCTCCACTTT. This encodes CASSPYQGNNSPLHF.